This T cell receptor beta chain stems from a study of post-analysis software for immune sequencing data. Study-wide context: There were relapsing-remitting, secondary progressive and progressive-relapsing multiple sclerosis among the disease courses included. General study findings and limits: Controls had significantly higher normalized Chao1 diversity than multiple sclerosis patients. When the samples were clustered directly with F measure, those that had been prepared in the same batch showed strong co-clustering. Higher frequency in patients than in controls was seen for 5 or 6 TRBV segments, with TRBV5-6, TRBV5-1 and TRBV20-1 among them.

Unique molecular identifiers had been added to the TCR beta cDNA libraries. Some 500,000 cDNA molecules were obtained per 1 to 10 million input T cells. TCRdb independently ran MiXCR on the PCR reads; one entry per CDR3 protein. Found here are some 800,000 distinct CDR3 sequences, about half of them singletons; the top ten hold 4% to 5%. The CDR3 totals 14 residues. V was pared by 3 bases and J by 4 bases, with 6 bases of the junction left unmatched. The germline V gene has CDR1 KGHSH and CDR2 LQKENI. With regard to this clonotype: Antigen: not known.

The V and J genes are TRBV18 and TRBJ2-7; TRBD2 matches at 7 bases. The sequenced material came from blood. The receptor's source is a girl aged 10 to 17 with multiple sclerosis. In DNA form, the CDR3 reads TGTGCCAGCTCACCGGACGGCGGGGGTTACGAGCAGTACTTC. It specifies CASSPDGGGYEQYF.